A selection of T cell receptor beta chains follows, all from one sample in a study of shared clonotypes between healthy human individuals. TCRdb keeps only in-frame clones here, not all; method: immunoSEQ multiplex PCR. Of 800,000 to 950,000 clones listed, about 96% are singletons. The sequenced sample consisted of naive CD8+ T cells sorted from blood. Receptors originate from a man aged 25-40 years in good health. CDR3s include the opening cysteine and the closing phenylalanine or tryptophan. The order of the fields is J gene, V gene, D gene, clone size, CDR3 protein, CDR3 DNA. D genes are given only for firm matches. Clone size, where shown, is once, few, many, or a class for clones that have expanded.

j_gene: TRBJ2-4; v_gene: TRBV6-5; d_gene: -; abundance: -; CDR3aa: CASIRRAKNIQYF; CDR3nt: TGTGCCAGCATCAGGAGAGCCAAAAACATTCAGTACTTC
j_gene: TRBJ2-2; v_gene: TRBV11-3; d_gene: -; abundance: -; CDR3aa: CASSRGVPGELFF; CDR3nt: TGTGCCAGCAGCCGAGGGGTTCCCGGGGAGCTGTTTTTT
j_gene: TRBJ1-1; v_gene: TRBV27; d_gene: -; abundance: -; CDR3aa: CASSRQKRNTEAFF; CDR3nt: TGTGCCAGCAGTAGACAGAAAAGGAACACTGAAGCTTTCTTT
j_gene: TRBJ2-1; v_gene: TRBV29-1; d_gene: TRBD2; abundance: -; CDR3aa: CSVRTSGWGNEQFF; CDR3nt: TGCAGCGTTCGGACTAGCGGGTGGGGGAATGAGCAGTTCTTC
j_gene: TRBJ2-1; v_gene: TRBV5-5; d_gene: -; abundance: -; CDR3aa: CASSLQGRSYNEQFF; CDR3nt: TGTGCCAGCAGCTTGCAGGGTAGGTCCTACAATGAGCAGTTCTTC
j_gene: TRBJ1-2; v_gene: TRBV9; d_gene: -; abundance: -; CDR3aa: CASSVGGDSGGYTF; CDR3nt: TGTGCCAGCAGCGTCGGGGGGGATTCAGGAGGCTACACCTTC
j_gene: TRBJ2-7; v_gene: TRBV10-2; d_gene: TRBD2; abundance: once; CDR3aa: CACRLAGISYEQYF; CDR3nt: TGCGCCTGCCGACTAGCGGGTATTTCCTACGAGCAGTACTTC
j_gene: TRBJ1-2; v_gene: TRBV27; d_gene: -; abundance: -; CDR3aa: CASSLSWGGLYGYTF; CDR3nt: TGTGCCAGCAGTTTATCTTGGGGAGGTTTATATGGCTACACCTTC
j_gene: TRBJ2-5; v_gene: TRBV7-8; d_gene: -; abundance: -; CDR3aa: CASSSPEQQETQYF; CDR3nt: TGTGCCAGCAGCTCCCCGGAACAACAAGAGACCCAGTACTTC
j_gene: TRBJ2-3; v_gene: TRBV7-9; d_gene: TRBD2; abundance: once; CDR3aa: CASSLITSGSTDTQYF; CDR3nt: TGTGCCAGCAGCTTAATAACTAGCGGTAGCACAGATACGCAGTATTTT
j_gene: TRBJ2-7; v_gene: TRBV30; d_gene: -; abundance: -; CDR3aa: CAWSEMVSYEQYF; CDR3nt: TGTGCCTGGAGTGAAATGGTTTCCTACGAGCAGTACTTC
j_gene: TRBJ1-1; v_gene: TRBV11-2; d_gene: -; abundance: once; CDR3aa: CASSLVSKSRAFF; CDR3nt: TGTGCCAGCAGCTTAGTCTCCAAGTCGCGAGCTTTCTTT
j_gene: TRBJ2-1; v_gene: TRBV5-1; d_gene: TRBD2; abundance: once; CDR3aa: CASSLRLAGYNEQFF; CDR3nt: TGCGCCAGCAGCTTGAGGCTAGCGGGATACAATGAGCAGTTCTTC
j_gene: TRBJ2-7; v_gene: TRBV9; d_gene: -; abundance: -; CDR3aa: CASSVGGNSYEQYF; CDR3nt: TGTGCCAGCAGCGTCGGAGGCAACTCCTACGAGCAGTACTTC
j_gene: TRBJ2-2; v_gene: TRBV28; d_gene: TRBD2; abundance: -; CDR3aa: CASSFDGRTGELFF; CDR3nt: TGTGCCAGCAGTTTTGACGGGAGGACCGGGGAGCTGTTTTTT
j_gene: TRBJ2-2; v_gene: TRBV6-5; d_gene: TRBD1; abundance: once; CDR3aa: CASTMTGGNTGELFF; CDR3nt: TGTGCCAGCACCATGACAGGGGGAAACACCGGGGAGCTGTTTTTT
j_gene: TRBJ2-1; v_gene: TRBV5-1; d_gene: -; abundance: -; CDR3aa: CASSLRLARNEQFF; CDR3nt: TGCGCCAGCAGCTTGAGGCTAGCTCGCAATGAGCAGTTCTTC
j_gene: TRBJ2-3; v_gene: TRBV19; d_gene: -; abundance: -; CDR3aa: CASSIGGAPSTDTQYF; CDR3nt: TGTGCCAGTAGTATCGGAGGGGCCCCTAGCACAGATACGCAGTATTTT
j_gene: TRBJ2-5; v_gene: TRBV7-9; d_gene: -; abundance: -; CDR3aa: CASSLRTGGQETQYF; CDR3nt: TGTGCCAGCAGCCTACGGACTGGGGGCCAAGAGACCCAGTACTTC
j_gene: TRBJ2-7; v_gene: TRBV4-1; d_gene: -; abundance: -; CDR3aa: CASSQVETVLSYEQYF; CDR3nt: TGCGCCAGCAGCCAAGTAGAGACAGTGTTGTCCTACGAGCAGTACTTC
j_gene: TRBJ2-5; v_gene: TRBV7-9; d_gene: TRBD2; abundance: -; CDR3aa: CASSFGGETQYF; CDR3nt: TGTGCCAGCAGCTTCGGGGGGGAGACCCAGTACTTC
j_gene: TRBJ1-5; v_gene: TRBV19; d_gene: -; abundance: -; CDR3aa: CASSIAGAGNQPQHF; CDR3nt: TGTGCCAGTAGTATTGCAGGGGCCGGCAATCAGCCCCAGCATTTT
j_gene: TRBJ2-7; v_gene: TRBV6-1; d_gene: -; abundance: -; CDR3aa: CASSEVLRRRGSYEQYF; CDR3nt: TGTGCCAGCAGTGAAGTATTAAGGAGACGGGGTAGCTACGAGCAGTACTTC
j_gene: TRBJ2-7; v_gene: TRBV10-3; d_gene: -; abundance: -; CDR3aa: CAISEAGPPSEQYF; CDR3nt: TGTGCCATCAGTGAGGCGGGACCTCCTTCCGAGCAGTACTTC
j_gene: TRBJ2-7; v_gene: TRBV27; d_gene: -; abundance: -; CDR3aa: CASSFSLGTYEQYF; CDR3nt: TGTGCCAGCAGTTTTAGTTTAGGGACCTACGAGCAGTACTTC
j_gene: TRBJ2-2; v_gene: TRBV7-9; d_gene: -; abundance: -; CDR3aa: CASSPRGLPAGTGELFF; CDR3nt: TGTGCCAGCAGCCCCAGAGGACTTCCCGCAGGCACCGGGGAGCTGTTTTTT
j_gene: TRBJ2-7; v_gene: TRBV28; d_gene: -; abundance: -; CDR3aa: CASRLWDPGRKIGYEQYF; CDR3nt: TGTGCCAGCAGACTATGGGACCCCGGTCGAAAAATTGGCTACGAGCAGTACTTC
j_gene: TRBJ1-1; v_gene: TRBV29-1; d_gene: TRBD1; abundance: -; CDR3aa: CSVDLGQGALGTEAFF; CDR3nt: TGCAGCGTTGATTTGGGACAGGGGGCGTTGGGCACTGAAGCTTTCTTT
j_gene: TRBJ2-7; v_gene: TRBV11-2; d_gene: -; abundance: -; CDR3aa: CASSFLSVEGNLFYEQYF; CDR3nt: TGTGCCAGCAGCTTCCTTTCGGTCGAGGGGAACTTGTTCTACGAGCAGTACTTC
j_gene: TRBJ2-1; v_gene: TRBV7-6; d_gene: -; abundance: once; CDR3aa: CASSPGSYNEQFF; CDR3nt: TGTGCCAGCAGCCCCGGCTCCTACAATGAGCAGTTCTTC
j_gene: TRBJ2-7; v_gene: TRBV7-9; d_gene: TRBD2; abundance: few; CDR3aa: CASSLTSGSSYEQYF; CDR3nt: TGTGCCAGCAGCCTTACTAGCGGGAGTTCCTACGAGCAGTACTTC
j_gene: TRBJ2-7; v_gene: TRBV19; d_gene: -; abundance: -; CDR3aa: CASSIGYEQYF; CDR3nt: TGTGCCAGTAGTATTGGGTACGAGCAGTACTTC
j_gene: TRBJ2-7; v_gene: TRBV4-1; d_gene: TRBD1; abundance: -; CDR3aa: CASSQAWTGASDEQYF; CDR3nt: TGCGCCAGCAGCCAAGCATGGACAGGGGCCTCTGACGAGCAGTACTTC
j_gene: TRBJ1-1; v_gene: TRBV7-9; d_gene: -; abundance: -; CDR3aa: CASSNVNSGSTEAFF; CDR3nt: TGTGCCAGCAGCAACGTAAATTCAGGGTCCACTGAAGCTTTCTTT
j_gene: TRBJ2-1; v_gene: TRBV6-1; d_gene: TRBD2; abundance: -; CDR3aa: CASSGGGSLYNEQFF; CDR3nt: TGTGCCAGCAGTGGGGGGGGATCCCTCTACAATGAGCAGTTCTTC
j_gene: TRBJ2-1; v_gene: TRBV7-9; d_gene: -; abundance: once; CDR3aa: CASSFPQGVNNEQFF; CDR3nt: TGTGCCAGCAGCTTCCCGCAGGGAGTTAACAATGAGCAGTTCTTC
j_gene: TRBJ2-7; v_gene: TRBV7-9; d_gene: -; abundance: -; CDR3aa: CASAPKSAYEQYF; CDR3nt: TGTGCCAGCGCCCCGAAGTCAGCCTACGAGCAGTACTTC
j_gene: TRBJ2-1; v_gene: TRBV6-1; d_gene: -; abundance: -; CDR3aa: CASRPGRGAYNEQFF; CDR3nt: TGTGCCAGCAGGCCGGGACGAGGGGCCTACAATGAGCAGTTCTTC
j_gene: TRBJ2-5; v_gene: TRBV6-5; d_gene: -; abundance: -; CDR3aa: CASSASGYQETQYF; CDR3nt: TGTGCCAGCAGTGCAAGCGGGTACCAAGAGACCCAGTACTTC
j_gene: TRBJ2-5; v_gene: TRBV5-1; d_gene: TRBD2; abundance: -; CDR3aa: CASSLATSGSIQETQYF; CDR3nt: TGCGCCAGCAGCTTGGCGACTAGCGGGAGCATTCAAGAGACCCAGTACTTC
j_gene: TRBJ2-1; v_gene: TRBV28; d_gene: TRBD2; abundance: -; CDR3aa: CASSGGLAGLGYNEQFF; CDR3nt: TGTGCCAGCAGTGGGGGACTAGCGGGATTAGGGTACAATGAGCAGTTCTTC